The clone carrying this T cell receptor (beta chain) has a single count. V trimming: 8 bases; J trimming: 6 bases; junction bases outside the gene matches: 8. The CDR3 sequence is 13 residues long. The germline gives CDR1 SNHLY, CDR2 FYNNEI. Seattle patients were enrolled while actively infected and followed longitudinally. The data originate from a study of blood T cell repertoires in COVID-19. The overall study: PBMCs, B-cell-depleted T cells, or T cells provided the cDNA or gDNA that made up the material.

TCRdb's table, derived via immunoSEQ multiplex PCR, lists solely in-frame clones and lacks some. The sample includes roughly 350,000 clones, 87% of them seen just once. Sequences were obtained from peripheral blood. This sequence was found in a woman aged 30 to 39 with COVID-19, enrolled during active disease. The gene calls are TRBV2 and TRBJ2-5, with 8 bases fitting TRBD2. The CDR3 region is CASFYSGIKTQYF. The DNA of the CDR3 is TGTGCCAGCTTTTATAGCGGGATAAAGACCCAGTACTTC.